These 15 T cell receptor beta chains were all obtained from the same sample, sequenced in a study of blood T cell repertoires in COVID-19. The method was immunoSEQ multiplex PCR; TCRdb's version includes in-frame clones alone and lacks a portion of them. The data contain approximately 120,000 clones, about 83% of them singletons. The sequenced material came from peripheral blood. These receptors were taken from a human donor in a cohort sampled during active COVID-19.

On this clone: The sample carries other DNA sequences with the same CDR3. V usage is TRBV4-3 and J usage is TRBJ2-1; TRBD2 agrees at 9 bases. Trimming at V came to 3 bases and at J to 3 bases, leaving 3 bases not matched to a gene. The V gene's germline CDR1 is LGHNA and CDR2 YSLEER. CDR3 length: 15 residues. In DNA form, the CDR3 reads TGCGCCAGCAGCCAGGGTAGCGGGAGCTACAATGAGCAGTTCTTC. Residues: CASSQGSGSYNEQFF.

This chain links TRBV6-6 with TRBJ1-4; 7 bases line up with TRBD1. The CDR3 totals 15 residues. Germline CDR1 reads MNHNY; CDR2 reads SVGAGI (reference sequence). Trimming removed 7 bases from V and 4 bases from J; junction bases left unmatched: 9. CDR3 nucleotides: TGTGCCAGCACCTTCTCCGGGACAGTTAATGAAAAACTGTTTTTT. The encoded protein is CASTFSGTVNEKLFF.

The chain links TRBV19 to TRBJ2-1; 16 positions match TRBD2. The CDR3 is 16 amino acids. CDR1 and CDR2 from the germline V gene are LNHDA and SQIVND (reference sequence). V was clipped by 5 bases and J by 9 bases; unmatched bases: 7. CDR3 protein: CASSSSGTSGRGEQFF. CDR3 coding DNA: TGTGCCAGTAGTTCGTCCGGGACTAGCGGGAGGGGTGAGCAGTTCTTC. Using reference TRBV19 and TRBJ2-1 for the parts outside the CDR3, the full variable domain is DGGITQSPKYLFRKEGQNVTLSCEQNLNHDAMYWYRQDPGQGLRLIYYSQIVNDFQKGDIAEGYSVSREKKESFPLTVTSAQKNPTAFYLCASSSSGTSGRGEQFFGPGTRLTVL.

The V call is TRBV19, the J call TRBJ1-2, with D tentatively TRBD1 (6 bases). The germline V and J ends were trimmed by 8 bases and 8 bases, with 18 bases remaining between them. Germline assignment: CDR1 LNHDA and CDR2 SQIVND (reference sequence). The CDR3 sequence is 13 residues long. The CDR3 reads CASRKGRTDGYTF. The CDR3 region has the DNA TGTGCCAGTCGGAAGGGACGGACAGACGGCTACACCTTC.

The CDR3 DNA follows: TGTGCCAGCAGCCCCGTTTATGAGGGTCCGTCCTACGAGCAGTACTTC. Translating gives CASSPVYEGPSYEQYF. The V gene is TRBV7-9, the J gene TRBJ2-7; D perhaps matches TRBD2 (5 bases). Germline V gene sequence: CDR1 SEHNR, CDR2 FQNEAQ (reference sequence). This CDR3 has 16 amino acids. Trimming stripped 5 bases from V and 1 base from J, with 18 bases between.

This chain connects TRBV12-5 to TRBJ1-5; the D gene is possibly TRBD1 (5 bases). The CDR3 is made up of 14 amino acids. V dropped 1 base and J dropped 4 bases, with 8 bases sitting between them. Germline CDR1 is LGHNT and CDR2 is FRNRAP. For the CDR3, the DNA is TGTGCTAGTGGTTTGGGAAGGACAAATCAGCCCCAGCATTTT. Amino acids: CASGLGRTNQPQHF.

The J gene is TRBJ1-2, the V gene TRBV12-3 or TRBV12-4, with 9 nucleotides matching TRBD1. V lost 4 bases, J lost 8 bases, and 5 bases stayed unmatched. The CDR3 is made up of 13 amino acids. CDR3 nucleotide sequence: TGTGCCAGCAGTTCAGGACAGGGGTTCGGCTACACCTTC. Translating it yields CASSSGQGFGYTF.

The rearrangement uses TRBV19 and TRBJ1-2; D call uncertain. Germline V gene data show CDR1 as LNHDA and CDR2 as SQIVND (reference sequence). The CDR3 is 14 residues long. Trimming left V 1 base short and J 4 bases short, with 10 bases between. The CDR3 nucleotides read TGTGCCAGTAGTATAGTTAACGGACTCTATGGCTACACCTTC. Translation gives CASSIVNGLYGYTF. The full variable domain, its missing parts supplied by reference TRBV19 and TRBJ1-2, is DGGITQSPKYLFRKEGQNVTLSCEQNLNHDAMYWYRQDPGQGLRLIYYSQIVNDFQKGDIAEGYSVSREKKESFPLTVTSAQKNPTAFYLCASSIVNGLYGYTFGSGTRLTVV.

This clone was picked up one time. The chain employs TRBV7-9 and TRBJ2-7, with D possibly being TRBD2 (6 bases). V lost 9 bases and J 3 bases, leaving 18 bases between the germline ends. CDR1 is SEHNR, CDR2 FQNEAQ, per germline (reference sequence). The CDR3 covers 14 residues. The CDR3 reads CASWHGGLNYEQYF. The CDR3 DNA follows: TGTGCCAGTTGGCACGGAGGGCTTAACTACGAGCAGTACTTC.

This chain joins TRBV27 and TRBJ2-2; tentatively, D is TRBD1 (6 bases). V was trimmed by 3 bases and J by 7 bases, leaving 12 bases between them. Germline CDR1 is MNHEY and CDR2 is SMNVEV (reference sequence). The CDR3 has 14 amino acids. CDR3 in DNA: TGTGCCAGCAGTTTTCGCGGCAGGGGCGGGGAGCTGTTTTTT. Translation: CASSFRGRGGELFF.

The chain carries TRBV30 and TRBJ1-1, with no clear D. CDR1 and CDR2 from the germline V gene are GTSNPN and SVGIG (reference sequence). This CDR3 spans 12 amino acids. V was cut by 4 bases and J by 1 base, with 7 bases left in between. The CDR3 DNA sequence: TGTGCCTGGATGGGCTCGAACACTGAAGCTTTCTTT. This translates into CAWMGSNTEAFF.

The chain employs TRBV4-2 and TRBJ2-5; D might be TRBD1 (6 bases). The germline CDR1 and CDR2 sequences are LGHNA and YNFKEQ. Trimming cost V 1 base and J 5 bases, with 17 bases left between them. The CDR3 covers 16 residues. The CDR3 spells CASSQGLQGVRETQYF. DNA for the CDR3: TGTGCCAGCAGCCAAGGCCTACAGGGCGTTCGGGAGACCCAGTACTTC.

This chain connects TRBV3-1 (or the pseudogene TRBV3-2) to TRBJ2-7; 12 bases are shared with TRBD2. CDR1 LGHDT and CDR2 YNNKEL come from the germline V gene (reference sequence). The trim removed 3 bases at V and 7 bases at J, leaving 4 bases unmatched. The CDR3 length is 14 residues. CDR3 DNA sequence: TGTGCCAGCAGCCACCGACTAGCGGGAGATGAGCAGTACTTC. As protein: CASSHRLAGDEQYF.

A single count supports this clone. The chain recombines TRBV6-2 or TRBV6-3 with TRBJ2-7; D is possibly TRBD1 (8 bases). Germline V gene sequence: CDR1 MNHEY, CDR2 SVGEGT. The V gene lost 0 bases and the J gene lost 0 bases, with 12 bases spanning the gap. The length of the CDR3 is 16 residues. CDR3 sequence reads: CASSYSDREGSYEQYF. CDR3 coding DNA: TGTGCCAGCAGTTACTCGGACAGGGAGGGCTCCTACGAGCAGTACTTC.

The rearrangement links TRBV7-3 to TRBJ2-1, with TRBD1 matching 11 bases. After removal of 4 bases from V and 7 bases from J, the junction contained 6 bases not matched to a gene. The germline gives CDR1 SGHTA, CDR2 FQGTGA. This CDR3 has 15 amino acids. This CDR3 reads CASSSGQGGRNEQFF. The CDR3 coding sequence is TGTGCCAGCAGCTCGGGACAGGGGGGTCGGAATGAGCAGTTCTTC.